A selection of T cell receptor beta chains follows, all from one sample in a study of blood T cell repertoires in COVID-19. Method: immunoSEQ multiplex PCR; TCRdb's copy keeps in-frame clones and lacks some. Altogether under 30,000 clones are present, around nine tenths being singletons, with the ten largest covering roughly 4.8%. Sequencing used peripheral blood. The source of these receptors is a man aged 50 to 60 with active COVID-19. The CDR3 runs from the conserved cysteine through the conserved F or W. A D gene is named only where the DNA matches it firmly.

>-|TRBJ2-1|TRBV4-2
CASSQDQPRGSYNEQFF
TGTGCCAGCAGCCAAGATCAACCGAGGGGGTCCTACAATGAGCAGTTCTTC
>-|TRBJ2-7|TRBV11-2
CASSLGTDLYEQYF
TGTGCCAGCAGCTTAGGGACAGACCTCTACGAGCAGTACTTC
>TRBD1|TRBJ2-7|TRBV5-4
CASSLEGTGLGDEQYF
TGTGCCAGCAGCTTGGAGGGGACAGGGTTGGGCGACGAGCAGTACTTC
>TRBD1|TRBJ2-7|TRBV5-4
CASSPGGQGDYEQYF
TGTGCCAGCAGCCCGGGGGGACAGGGGGACTACGAGCAGTACTTC
>TRBD1|TRBJ2-1|TRBV19
CASSSGQGVNEQFF
TGTGCCAGTAGCTCCGGACAGGGGGTGAATGAGCAGTTCTTC
>TRBD1|TRBJ1-2|TRBV4-2
CASSPDPRTGISLYGYTF
TGTGCCAGCAGCCCCGACCCTAGGACAGGGATTTCCCTCTATGGCTACACCTTC
>TRBD2|TRBJ2-1|TRBV14
CASSPLAGGPNEQFF
TGTGCCAGCAGCCCACTAGCGGGAGGGCCCAATGAGCAGTTCTTC
>-|TRBJ2-3|TRBV6-1
CASSEGWGRYTQYF
TGTGCCAGCAGTGAGGGCTGGGGGCGTTATACGCAGTATTTT
>-|TRBJ2-1|TRBV5-8
CASSFRTEQFF
TGTGCCAGCAGCTTTCGGACAGAGCAGTTCTTC
>-|TRBJ1-5|TRBV30
CAWKLAGTASNQPQHF
TGTGCCTGGAAACTAGCCGGGACTGCGAGCAATCAGCCCCAGCATTTT